This T cell receptor (beta chain) is from a study of T-cell memory formation after mild COVID-19. TCRdb re-derived calls from the 5' RACE reads in MiXCR, one entry per CDR3 protein. The table records roughly 250,000 distinct CDR3 sequences, around 15% of them present only once. The CDR3 runs 13 residues. The trim removed 3 bases at V and 9 bases at J, leaving 7 bases unmatched. From germline, CDR1 is SQVTM and CDR2 ANQGSEA. Specimen: PBMCs or a T cell subset sorted from them (not recorded which). J is TRBJ1-2 and V is TRBV29-1; 10 positions agree with TRBD1. The TCR was taken from a man aged 18 to 30 who had mild COVID-19 (a few samples of this study predate the infection). Cell type and time point are not known. The CDR3 reads CSVDGGQGVSYTF. The CDR3 DNA is TGCAGCGTTGACGGTGGACAGGGGGTTAGCTACACCTTC.